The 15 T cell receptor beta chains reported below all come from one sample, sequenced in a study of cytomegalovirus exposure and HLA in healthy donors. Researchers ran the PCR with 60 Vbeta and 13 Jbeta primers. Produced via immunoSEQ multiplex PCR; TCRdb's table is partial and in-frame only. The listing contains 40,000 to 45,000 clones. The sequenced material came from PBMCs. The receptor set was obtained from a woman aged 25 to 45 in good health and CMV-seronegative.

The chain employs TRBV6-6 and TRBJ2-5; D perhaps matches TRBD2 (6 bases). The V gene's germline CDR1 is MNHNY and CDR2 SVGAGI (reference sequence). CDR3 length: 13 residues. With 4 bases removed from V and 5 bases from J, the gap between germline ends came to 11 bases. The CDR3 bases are TGTGCCAGCAGTTTGGGGGGTTCGGAGACCCAGTACTTC. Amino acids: CASSLGGSETQYF.

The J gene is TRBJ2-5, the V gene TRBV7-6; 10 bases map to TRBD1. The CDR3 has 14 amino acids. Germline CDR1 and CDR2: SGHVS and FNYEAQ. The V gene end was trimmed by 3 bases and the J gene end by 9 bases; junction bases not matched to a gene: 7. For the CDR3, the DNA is TGTGCCAGCAGCTTGGGACAGGGGTTTATGGCCCAGTACTTC. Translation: CASSLGQGFMAQYF. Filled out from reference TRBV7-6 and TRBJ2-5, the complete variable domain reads GAGVSQSPRYKVTKRGQDVALRCDPISGHVSLYWYRQALGQGPEFLTYFNYEAQQDKSGLPNDRFSAERPEGSISTLTIQRTEQRDSAMYRCASSLGQGFMAQYFGPGTRLLVL.

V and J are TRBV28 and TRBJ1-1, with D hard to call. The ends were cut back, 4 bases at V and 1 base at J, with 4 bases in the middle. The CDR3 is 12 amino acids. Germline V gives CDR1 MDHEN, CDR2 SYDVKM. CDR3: CASSSQNTEAFF. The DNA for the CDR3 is TGTGCCAGCAGTTCCCAGAACACTGAAGCTTTCTTT.

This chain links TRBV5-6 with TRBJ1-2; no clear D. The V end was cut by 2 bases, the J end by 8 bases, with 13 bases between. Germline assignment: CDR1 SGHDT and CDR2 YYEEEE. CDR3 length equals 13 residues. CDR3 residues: CASSFGSGSGYTF. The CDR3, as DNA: TGTGCCAGCAGCTTCGGGTCTGGGAGCGGCTACACCTTC.

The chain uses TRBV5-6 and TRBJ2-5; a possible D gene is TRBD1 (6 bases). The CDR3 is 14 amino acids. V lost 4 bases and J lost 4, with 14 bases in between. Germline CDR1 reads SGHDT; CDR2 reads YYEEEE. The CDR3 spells CASSQSTGLETQYF. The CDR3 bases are TGTGCCAGCAGCCAGTCGACAGGTCTAGAGACCCAGTACTTC. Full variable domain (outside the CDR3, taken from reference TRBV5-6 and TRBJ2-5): DAGVTQSPTHLIKTRGQQVTLRCSPKSGHDTVSWYQQALGQGPQFIFQYYEEEERQRGNFPDRFSGHQFPNYSSELNVNALLLGDSALYLCASSQSTGLETQYFGPGTRLLVL.

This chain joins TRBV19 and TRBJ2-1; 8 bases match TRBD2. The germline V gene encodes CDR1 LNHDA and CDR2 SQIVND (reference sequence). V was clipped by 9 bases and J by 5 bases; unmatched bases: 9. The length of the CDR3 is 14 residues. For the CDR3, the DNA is TGTGCCAGCTCAAAGCGGGAGATAGACAATGAGCAGTTCTTC. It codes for CASSKREIDNEQFF.

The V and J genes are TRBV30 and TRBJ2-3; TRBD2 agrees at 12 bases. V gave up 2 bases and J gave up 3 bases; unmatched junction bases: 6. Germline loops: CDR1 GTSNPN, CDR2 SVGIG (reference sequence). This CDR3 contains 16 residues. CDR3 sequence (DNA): TGTGCCTGGAGTCCTGGACTAGCGGGGATTACAGATACGCAGTATTTT. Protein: CAWSPGLAGITDTQYF.

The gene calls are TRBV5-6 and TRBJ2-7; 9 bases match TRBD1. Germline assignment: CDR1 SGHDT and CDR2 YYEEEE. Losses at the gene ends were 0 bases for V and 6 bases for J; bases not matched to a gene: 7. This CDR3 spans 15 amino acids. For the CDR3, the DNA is TGTGCCAGCAGCTTGGAAGGGACAGGGTACGGCGAGCAGTACTTC. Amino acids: CASSLEGTGYGEQYF.

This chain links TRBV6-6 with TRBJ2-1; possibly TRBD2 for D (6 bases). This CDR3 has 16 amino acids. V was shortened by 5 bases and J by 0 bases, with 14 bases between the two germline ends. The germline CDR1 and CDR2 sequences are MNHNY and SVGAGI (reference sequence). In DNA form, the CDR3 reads TGTGCCAGCAGTCCCGGCGGTAGCGGCTCCTACAATGAGCAGTTCTTC. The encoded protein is CASSPGGSGSYNEQFF.

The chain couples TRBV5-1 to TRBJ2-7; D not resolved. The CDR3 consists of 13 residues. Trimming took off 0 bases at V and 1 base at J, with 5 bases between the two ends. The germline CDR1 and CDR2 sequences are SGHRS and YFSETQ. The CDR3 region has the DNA TGCGCCAGCAGCTTGGACAATTCCTACGAGCAGTACTTC. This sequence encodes CASSLDNSYEQYF. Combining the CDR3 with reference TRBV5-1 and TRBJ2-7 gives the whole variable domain KAGVTQTPRYLIKTRGQQVTLSCSPISGHRSVSWYQQTPGQGLQFLFEYFSETQRNKGNFPGRFSGRQFSNSRSEMNVSTLELGDSALYLCASSLDNSYEQYFGPGTRLTVT.

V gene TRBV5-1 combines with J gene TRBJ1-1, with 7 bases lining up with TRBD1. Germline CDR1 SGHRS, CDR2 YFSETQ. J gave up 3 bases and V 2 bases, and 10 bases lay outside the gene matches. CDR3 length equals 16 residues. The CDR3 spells CASSFEGATTDTEAFF. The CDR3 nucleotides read TGCGCCAGCAGCTTCGAGGGGGCAACTACGGACACTGAAGCTTTCTTT.

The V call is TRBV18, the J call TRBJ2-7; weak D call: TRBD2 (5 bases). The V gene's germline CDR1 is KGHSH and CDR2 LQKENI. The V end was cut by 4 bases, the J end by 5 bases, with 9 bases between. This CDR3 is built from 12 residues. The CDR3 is CASSLTGDEQYF. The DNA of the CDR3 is TGTGCCAGCTCACTCACCGGGGACGAGCAGTACTTC.

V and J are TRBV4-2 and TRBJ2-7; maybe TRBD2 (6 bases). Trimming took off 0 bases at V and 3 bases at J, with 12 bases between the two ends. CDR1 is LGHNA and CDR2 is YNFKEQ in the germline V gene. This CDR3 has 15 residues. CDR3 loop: CASSQEPGLYYEQYF. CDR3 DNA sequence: TGTGCCAGCAGCCAAGAACCGGGACTCTACTACGAGCAGTACTTC.

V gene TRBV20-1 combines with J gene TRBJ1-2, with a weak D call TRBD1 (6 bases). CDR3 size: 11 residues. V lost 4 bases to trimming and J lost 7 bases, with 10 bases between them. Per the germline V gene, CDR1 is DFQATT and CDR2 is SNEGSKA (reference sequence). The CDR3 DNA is TGCAGTGCTAAAAACAGGGCTGGCTACACCTTC. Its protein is CSAKNRAGYTF.

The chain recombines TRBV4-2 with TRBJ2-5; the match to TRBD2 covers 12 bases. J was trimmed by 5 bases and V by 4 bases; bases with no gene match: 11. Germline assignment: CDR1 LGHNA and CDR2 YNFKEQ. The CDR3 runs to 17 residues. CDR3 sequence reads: CASSLLAGGRGEETQYF. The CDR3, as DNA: TGTGCCAGCAGCCTACTAGCGGGAGGCCGCGGAGAGGAGACCCAGTACTTC.